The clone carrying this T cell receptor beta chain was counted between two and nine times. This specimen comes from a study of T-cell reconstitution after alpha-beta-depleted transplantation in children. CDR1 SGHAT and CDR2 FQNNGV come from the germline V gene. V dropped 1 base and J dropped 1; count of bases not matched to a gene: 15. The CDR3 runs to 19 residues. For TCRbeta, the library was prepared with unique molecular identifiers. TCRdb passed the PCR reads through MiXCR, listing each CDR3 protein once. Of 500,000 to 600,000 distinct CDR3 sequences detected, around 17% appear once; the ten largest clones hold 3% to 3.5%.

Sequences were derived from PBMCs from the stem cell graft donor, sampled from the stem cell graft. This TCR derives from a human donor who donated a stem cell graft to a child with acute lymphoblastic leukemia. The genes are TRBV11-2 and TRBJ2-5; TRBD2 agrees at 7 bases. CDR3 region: CASSLVLGGGGLLQETQYF. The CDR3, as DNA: TGTGCCAGCAGCTTAGTTCTTGGCGGCGGGGGACTCCTCCAAGAGACCCAGTACTTC.